The 21 T cell receptor beta chains given below trace back to one sample, sequenced in a study of blood T cell repertoires in COVID-19. Generated by immunoSEQ multiplex PCR, the TCRdb table keeps only in-frame clones and is missing some. The sample gives roughly 250,000 clones, roughly 88% of which show up once; approximately 2.5% is in the top ten. The sample consisted of PBMCs or T cells enriched from blood (not recorded which). All receptors come from a woman between 40 and 50 years old with acute COVID-19.

This sequence joins TRBV7-9 and TRBJ1-1, with a tentative D call TRBD1 (5 bases). Germline lookup yields CDR1 SEHNR and CDR2 FQNEAQ (reference sequence). This CDR3 region has 13 residues. With 5 bases removed from V and 5 bases from J, the gap between germline ends came to 12 bases. The CDR3 bases are TGTGCCAGCAGCCGGGTGGGGGGAACTGAAGCTTTCTTT. It codes for CASSRVGGTEAFF. Filled out from reference TRBV7-9 and TRBJ1-1, the complete variable domain reads DTGVSQNPRHKITKRGQNVTFRCDPISEHNRLYWYRQTLGQGPEFLTYFQNEAQLEKSRLLSDRFSAERPKGSFSTLEIQRTEQGDSAMYLCASSRVGGTEAFFGQGTRLTVV.

This chain links TRBV14 with TRBJ2-7; D possibly corresponds to TRBD1 (5 bases). The CDR3 covers 15 residues. V dropped 0 bases and J dropped 3 bases, with 12 bases sitting between them. Germline V CDR1 and CDR2: SGHDN, FVKESK. The CDR3 spells CASSQEGLYNYEQYF. As DNA, the CDR3 is TGTGCCAGCAGCCAAGAGGGGCTATATAACTACGAGCAGTACTTC.

The DNA for the CDR3 is TGTGCCAGCAGCTTAGAGACCGTCCCTGGGCGCAATCAGCCCCAGCATTTT. As protein: CASSLETVPGRNQPQHF. V is TRBV7-2 and J is TRBJ1-5; D gene ambiguous. CDR1 is SGHTA and CDR2 is FQGNSA in the germline V gene. Trimming took off 1 base at V and 2 bases at J, with 15 bases between the two ends. The CDR3 is 17 residues long.

Here the CDR3 reads CASSKNVGPLTGAPHLAYNQPQHF. The CDR3 region has the DNA TGTGCCAGCAGCAAAAACGTAGGGCCGTTGACAGGGGCGCCGCACCTCGCCTACAATCAGCCCCAGCATTTT. The rearrangement links TRBV21-1 to TRBJ1-5; the table's TRBD1 call for D was not verified on the DNA. TRBV21-1 corresponds to a pseudogene. The CDR3 covers 24 residues.

J is TRBJ2-2 and V is TRBV7-3, with TRBD2 identical over 10 bases. Trimming took 6 bases from V and 5 from J; bases not matched to a gene: 6. This CDR3 is built from 15 residues. Germline V lookup: CDR1 SGHTA, CDR2 FQGTGA. The CDR3 here is CASSPGLARTGELFF. CDR3 sequence (DNA): TGTGCCAGCAGTCCGGGACTAGCGAGGACCGGGGAGCTGTTTTTT.

This chain uses TRBV15 with TRBJ1-2, with 7 bases that match TRBD1. The CDR3 is 16 amino acids. Germline loops: CDR1 LNHNV, CDR2 YYDKDF (reference sequence). The V and J ends lost 3 bases and 6 bases, in that order; junction bases with no gene match: 13. This chain's CDR3 is CATSSPQGRGIDGYTF. CDR3 nucleotide sequence: TGTGCCACCAGCAGCCCCCAAGGCAGGGGGATTGATGGCTACACCTTC.

The chain has TRBV2 and TRBJ1-1; 7 nucleotides line up with TRBD1. V was pared by 6 bases and J by 0 bases, with 10 bases of the junction left unmatched. CDR1 SNHLY and CDR2 FYNNEI come from the germline V gene. This CDR3 has 16 residues. The CDR3, as DNA: TGTGCCAGCAGGCGGGACAGTGCTACCATGAACACTGAAGCTTTCTTT. It is translated as CASRRDSATMNTEAFF. Full variable domain (rest looked up from reference TRBV2 and TRBJ1-1): EPEVTQTPSHQVTQMGQEVILRCVPISNHLYFYWYRQILGQKVEFLVSFYNNEISEKSEIFDDQFSVERPDGSNFTLKIRSTKLEDSAMYFCASRRDSATMNTEAFFGQGTRLTVV.

J is TRBJ2-1 and V is TRBV28, with a weak D call TRBD1 (6 bases). The germline CDR1 and CDR2 sequences are MDHEN and SYDVKM. CDR3 length: 13 amino acids. V lost 5 bases and J lost 7, with 12 bases in between. The CDR3 nucleotides read TGTGCCAGCAGTGGACAGCCCCTGAATGAGCAGTTCTTC. Translated, it gives CASSGQPLNEQFF.

The chain has TRBV4-1 and TRBJ2-2; tentative D call: TRBD1 (6 bases). From germline, CDR1 is MGHRA and CDR2 YSYEKL. V was clipped by 9 bases and J by 6 bases, with 20 bases between them. This CDR3 region has 15 residues. The CDR3 sequence is CASRIRDTTSGELFF. The CDR3 DNA reads as TGCGCCAGTCGTATCCGGGACACGACGTCCGGGGAGCTGTTTTTT.

The gene calls are TRBV6-5 and TRBJ1-6; the D gene is possibly TRBD1 (5 bases). Germline V lookup: CDR1 MNHEY, CDR2 SVGAGI. The ends were cut back, 2 bases at V and 10 bases at J, with 15 bases in the middle. The CDR3 is 15 residues long. The CDR3 loop reads CASSYGWGGDSPLHF. Written as DNA, the CDR3 is TGTGCCAGCAGTTACGGATGGGGGGGAGACTCACCCCTCCACTTT.

The chain uses TRBV11-1 and TRBJ1-6; D gene ambiguous. The CDR3 spans 14 residues. With 1 base removed from V and 10 bases from J, the gap between germline ends came to 11 bases. Germline CDR1 and CDR2: SGHAT and FQDESV (reference sequence). The CDR3 DNA follows: TGTGCCAGCAGCTTAGAGCGGCTAAAGTCACCCCTCCACTTT. It codes for CASSLERLKSPLHF. The full variable domain, rest sourced from reference TRBV11-1 and TRBJ1-6, is EAEVAQSPRYKITEKSQAVAFWCDPISGHATLYWYRQILGQGPELLVQFQDESVVDDSQLPKDRFSAERLKGVDSTLKIQPAELGDSAMYLCASSLERLKSPLHFGNGTRLTVT.

The rearrangement joins TRBV7-6 to TRBJ2-1; 7 nucleotides align to TRBD1. The germline CDR1 and CDR2 sequences are SGHVS and FNYEAQ. The CDR3 runs 15 residues. V shed 6 bases, J shed 10 bases, and the junction held 15 bases outside the gene matches. CDR3 bases: TGTGCCAGCAGTCGTACCAGACAGGGATTAAAGGAGCAGTTCTTC. As protein: CASSRTRQGLKEQFF.

This clone has just one count. This chain connects TRBV9 to TRBJ2-1; D is possibly TRBD2 (6 bases). Germline lookup yields CDR1 SGDLS and CDR2 YYNGEE. The CDR3 runs 16 residues. Trimming shortened V by 2 bases and J by 0 bases, and 12 bases separated the two germline ends. The CDR3 protein is CASSVGGASSYNEQFF. CDR3 nucleotide sequence: TGTGCCAGCAGCGTCGGGGGTGCAAGCTCCTACAATGAGCAGTTCTTC.

This chain uses TRBV11-3 with TRBJ1-1; weak D call: TRBD1 (6 bases). The germline V gene has CDR1 SGHNT and CDR2 YENEEA. V dropped 5 bases and J dropped 0 bases, with 13 bases sitting between them. This CDR3 region has 15 residues. The CDR3 reads CASSPDRYMNTEAFF. CDR3 nucleotides: TGTGCCAGCAGCCCGGACAGATACATGAACACTGAAGCTTTCTTT.

The chain links TRBV7-9 to TRBJ1-2; D is possibly TRBD1 (6 bases). The CDR3 contains 15 residues. CDR1 and CDR2 (germline): SEHNR, FQNEAQ (reference sequence). The ends were cut back, 3 bases at V and 0 bases at J, with 11 bases in the middle. The CDR3 spells CASSLSEGANYGYTF. CDR3 DNA: TGTGCCAGCAGCTTGTCCGAGGGGGCTAACTATGGCTACACCTTC.

The V and J genes are TRBV6-5 and TRBJ2-5; 7 positions match TRBD2. The ends lost 0 bases at V and 7 bases at J; junction bases unmatched: 2. The germline V gene has CDR1 MNHEY and CDR2 SVGAGI. This CDR3 spans 13 amino acids. The CDR3 loop reads CASSYSGGGTQYF. CDR3 coding DNA: TGTGCCAGCAGTTACTCTGGGGGGGGGACCCAGTACTTC.

J is TRBJ2-2 and V is TRBV19; D may be TRBD2 (6 bases). Germline values: CDR1 LNHDA, CDR2 SQIVND (reference sequence). This CDR3 has 13 residues. V lost 3 bases to trimming and J lost 7 bases, with 9 bases between them. CDR3 in DNA: TGTGCCAGTAGTATTGGAGGGTTCGGGGAGCTGTTTTTT. This gives the protein CASSIGGFGELFF.

The chain uses TRBV18 and TRBJ2-2; TRBD2 is a possible D gene (5 bases). Germline loops: CDR1 KGHSH, CDR2 LQKENI. The V gene lost 3 bases and the J gene lost 4 bases, with 15 bases spanning the gap. This CDR3 has 16 residues. This chain's CDR3 is CASSPRRPGPTGELFF. CDR3 sequence (DNA): TGTGCCAGCTCACCGCGGAGGCCAGGACCCACCGGGGAGCTGTTTTTT.

The chain employs TRBV9 and TRBJ1-5; 8 nucleotides align to TRBD1. Germline CDR1 is SGDLS and CDR2 is YYNGEE. The CDR3 totals 15 residues. The V segment lost 6 bases and the J segment 6 bases; nucleotides outside the gene matches: 11. CDR3 region: CASTPTGEDGQPQHF. In DNA, the CDR3 is TGTGCCAGCACACCGACAGGGGAAGACGGTCAGCCCCAGCATTTT.

V gene TRBV6-5 combines with J gene TRBJ1-5; the D gene is possibly TRBD1 (5 bases). CDR3 length equals 13 residues. With 6 bases removed from V and 4 bases from J, the gap between germline ends came to 10 bases. CDR1 and CDR2 (germline): MNHEY, SVGAGI. In DNA, the CDR3 is TGTGCCAGCAGCGGACAAACAAATCAGCCCCAGCATTTT. Translated: CASSGQTNQPQHF.

The gene calls are TRBV4-3 and TRBJ2-3; TRBD2 is a possible D gene (6 bases). CDR1 and CDR2 from the germline V gene are LGHNA and YSLEER. The V and J ends lost 1 base and 2 bases respectively, with 13 bases between them. The CDR3 covers 16 residues. CDR3 sequence (DNA): TGCGCCAGCAGCCAAGTGAGGGACTTATACACAGATACGCAGTATTTT. Amino acids: CASSQVRDLYTDTQYF.